The 5 T cell receptor beta chains reported below all come from one sample, sequenced in a study of T cell responses to AZD1222 COVID-19 vaccine. The protocol was immunoSEQ multiplex PCR, while the TCRdb copy is restricted to in-frame clones and leaves out a portion. This repertoire shows around 100,000 clones, about 92% found once; its top ten account for approximately 1.3%. This sample comprised peripheral blood, obtained on day 0 of AZD1222 vaccination. Receptors originate from an adult in good health.

The chain links TRBV3-1 (or the pseudogene TRBV3-2) to TRBJ1-2, with D hard to call. V was shortened by 4 bases and J by 2 bases, with 11 bases between the two germline ends. Germline assignment: CDR1 LGHDT and CDR2 YNNKEL (reference sequence). The CDR3 runs 14 residues. The CDR3 sequence: CASSRRGSNYGYTF. The CDR3 DNA follows: TGTGCCAGCAGCCGCAGAGGTTCGAACTATGGCTACACCTTC.

This clone has only one observation. The chain carries TRBV28 and TRBJ1-4; no clear D gene. This CDR3 has 15 amino acids. The germline V gene has CDR1 MDHEN and CDR2 SYDVKM. V was clipped by 4 bases and J by 0 bases, with 9 bases between them. This CDR3 reads CASSSTGATNEKLFF. In nucleotides, the CDR3 is TGTGCCAGCAGTTCTACGGGTGCAACTAATGAAAAACTGTTTTTT.

The table lists this clone with a few counts. The J gene is TRBJ1-1, the V gene TRBV7-8; D is uncertain. This CDR3 is 14 amino acids long. Deletions cut 2 bases from V and 2 bases from J, with 9 bases between. Per the germline V gene, CDR1 is SGHVS and CDR2 is FQNEAQ. CDR3 amino acids: CASSLRGQNTEAFF. The CDR3 DNA reads as TGTGCCAGCAGCTTACGAGGCCAAAACACTGAAGCTTTCTTT.

The chain has TRBV7-7 and TRBJ2-1, with 13 bases aligning to TRBD2. V dropped 4 bases and J dropped 4; count of bases not matched to a gene: 1. This CDR3 is built from 15 residues. CDR1 and CDR2 (germline): SSHAT, FNYEAQ (reference sequence). The CDR3 region has the DNA TGTGCCAGCAGCTCGGGACTAGCGGGATACAATGAGCAGTTCTTC. This translates into CASSSGLAGYNEQFF.

J is TRBJ1-1 and V is TRBV4-3, with D uncertain. CDR3 length: 14 residues. Germline-derived CDR1 and CDR2 are LGHNA and YSLEER. With 0 bases removed from V and 6 bases from J, the gap between germline ends came to 11 bases. The DNA of the CDR3 is TGCGCCAGCAGCCAAGAACCTAAGCGGGCTGAAGCTTTCTTT. Translated: CASSQEPKRAEAFF.